The rows below give T cell receptor beta chains drawn from one sample of a study of beta chain features in type 1 diabetes. Only in-frame clones appear in the TCRdb table, and some are missing; sequencing was by immunoSEQ multiplex PCR. The sample consists of more than 300,000 clones, roughly an eighth of them appearing once. Sequencing input: naive CD4+ T cells from blood. Receptors originate from a woman aged 18-29 years with type 1 diabetes. CDR3s include the opening cysteine and the closing phenylalanine or tryptophan. Each record gives: D gene, V gene, clone size, J gene, CDR3 DNA, CDR3 protein. A D gene is named only where the DNA matches it firmly. Clone size is not always given. Where it is, it says once, few, many or a class for expanded clones.

-	TRBV29-1	few	TRBJ2-5	TGCAGCGTTCGAGGCCAATACCAAGAGACCCAGTACTTC	CSVRGQYQETQYF
-	TRBV9	few	TRBJ2-3	TGTGCCAGCAGCGTTGTTACAGGTGGAAGGGAAGATACGCAGTATTTT	CASSVVTGGREDTQYF
TRBD2	TRBV5-1	-	TRBJ2-3	TGCGCCAGCAACGGATTAGCGGGAGGCACAGATACGCAGTATTTT	CASNGLAGGTDTQYF
TRBD2	TRBV29-1	-	TRBJ2-7	TGCAGCGTCGCGGACAGACGAACTAGCGGGAGACCCTACGAGCAGTACTTC	CSVADRRTSGRPYEQYF
-	TRBV30	-	TRBJ2-3	TGTGCCTGGGGGGGGACTGCAGATACGCAGTATTTT	CAWGGTADTQYF
-	TRBV18	-	TRBJ2-5	TGTGCCAGCTCACCTGGACAGAACCAAGAGACCCAGTACTTC	CASSPGQNQETQYF
TRBD1	TRBV14	-	TRBJ1-2	TGTGCCAGCAGCCAAGTCAGGGGGCGAGGCTACACCTTC	CASSQVRGRGYTF
-	TRBV30	-	TRBJ2-5	TGTGCCTGGACAGTCTCAGAGACCCAGTACTTC	CAWTVSETQYF
-	TRBV4-2	-	TRBJ2-3	TGTGCCAGCAGCTCCCTTTCGAAGCCGCGGACGCAGTATTTT	CASSSLSKPRTQYF
-	TRBV28	-	TRBJ1-5	TGTGCCAGCAGTTTTCTTTTCGGAGTCGCCGATCAGCCCCAGCATTTT	CASSFLFGVADQPQHF
-	TRBV5-1	few	TRBJ1-1	TGCGCCAGCAGCAAACCCGGGTCCCCCAGAGAAGCTTTCTTT	CASSKPGSPREAFF
TRBD1	TRBV2	few	TRBJ1-1	TGTGCCAGCCAGGACAGGGTCTCCGTCGCTTTCTTT	CASQDRVSVAFF
-	TRBV7-2	few	TRBJ1-5	TGTGCCAGCAGCCCCACGGACACCATCCCCCAGCATTTT	CASSPTDTIPQHF
-	TRBV28	few	TRBJ2-7	TGTGCCAGCGCCCTAGGGGGTTCAGCCGACGAGCAGTACTTC	CASALGGSADEQYF
-	TRBV28	few	TRBJ1-1	TGTGCCAGCAGTACATCTTCAGGGCCGCCCATTGAAGCTTTCTTT	CASSTSSGPPIEAFF
TRBD2	TRBV4-1	once	TRBJ2-3	TGCGCCAGCAGCGCCTTCGAGATCTCATGGACTAGCGGGAGGGGTAGGGCAGATACGCAGTATTTT	CASSAFEISWTSGRGRADTQYF
TRBD2	TRBV28	few	TRBJ2-1	TGTGCCATCAGGACGGCCACGGGACTAGTTCGCAATGAGCAGTTCTTC	CAIRTATGLVRNEQFF
TRBD1	TRBV28	-	TRBJ2-7	TGTGCCAGCAATAAGGGACAGGGAGGGTACGAGCAGTACTTC	CASNKGQGGYEQYF